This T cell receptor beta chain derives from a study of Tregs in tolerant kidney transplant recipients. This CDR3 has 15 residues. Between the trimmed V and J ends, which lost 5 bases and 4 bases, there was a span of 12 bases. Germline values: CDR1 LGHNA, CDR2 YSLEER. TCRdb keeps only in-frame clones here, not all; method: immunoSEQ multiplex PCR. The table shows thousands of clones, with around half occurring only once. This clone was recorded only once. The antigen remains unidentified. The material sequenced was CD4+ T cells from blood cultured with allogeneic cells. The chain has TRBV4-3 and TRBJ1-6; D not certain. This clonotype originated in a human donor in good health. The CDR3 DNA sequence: TGCGCCAGCAGCAACTCTGCGGGATATAATTCACCCCTCCACTTT. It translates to CASSNSAGYNSPLHF.